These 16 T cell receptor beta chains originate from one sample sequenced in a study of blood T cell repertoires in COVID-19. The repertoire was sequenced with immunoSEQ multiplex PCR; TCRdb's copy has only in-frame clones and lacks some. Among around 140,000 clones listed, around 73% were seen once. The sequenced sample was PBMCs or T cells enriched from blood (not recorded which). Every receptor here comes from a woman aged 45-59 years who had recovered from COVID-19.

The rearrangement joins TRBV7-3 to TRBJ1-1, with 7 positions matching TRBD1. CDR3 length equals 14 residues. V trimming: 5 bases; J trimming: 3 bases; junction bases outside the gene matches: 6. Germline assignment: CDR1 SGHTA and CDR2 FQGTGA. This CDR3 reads CASSTGTADTEAFF. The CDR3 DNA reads TGTGCCAGCAGCACCGGGACAGCAGACACTGAAGCTTTCTTT.

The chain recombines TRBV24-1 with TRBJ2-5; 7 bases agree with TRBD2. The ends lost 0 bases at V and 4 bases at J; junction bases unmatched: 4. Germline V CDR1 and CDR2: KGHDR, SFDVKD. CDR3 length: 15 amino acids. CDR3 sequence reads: CATSDLGRGRETQYF. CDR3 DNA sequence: TGTGCCACCAGTGATTTGGGGAGGGGACGAGAGACCCAGTACTTC.

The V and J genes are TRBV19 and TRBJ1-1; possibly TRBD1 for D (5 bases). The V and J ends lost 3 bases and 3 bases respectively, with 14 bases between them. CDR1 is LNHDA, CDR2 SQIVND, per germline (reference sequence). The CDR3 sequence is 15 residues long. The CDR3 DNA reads TGTGCCAGTAGTATTGGGTCGCAGGGTCACACTGAAGCTTTCTTT. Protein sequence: CASSIGSQGHTEAFF.

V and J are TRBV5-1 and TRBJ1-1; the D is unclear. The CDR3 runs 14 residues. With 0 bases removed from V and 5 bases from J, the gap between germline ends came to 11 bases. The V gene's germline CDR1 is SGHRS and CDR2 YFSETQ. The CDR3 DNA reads TGCGCCAGCAGCTTGGTACCCGGGAGGACTGAAGCTTTCTTT. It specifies CASSLVPGRTEAFF.

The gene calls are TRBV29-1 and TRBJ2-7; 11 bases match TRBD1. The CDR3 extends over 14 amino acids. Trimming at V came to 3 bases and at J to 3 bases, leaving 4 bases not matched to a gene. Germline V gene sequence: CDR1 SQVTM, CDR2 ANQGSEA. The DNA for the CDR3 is TGCAGCGTTGATCGTGGGACAGGGGGCTACGAGCAGTACTTC. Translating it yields CSVDRGTGGYEQYF.

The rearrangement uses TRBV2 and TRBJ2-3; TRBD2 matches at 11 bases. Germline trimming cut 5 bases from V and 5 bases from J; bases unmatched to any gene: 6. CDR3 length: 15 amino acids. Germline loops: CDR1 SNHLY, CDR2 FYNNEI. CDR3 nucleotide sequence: TGTGCCAGCAGTTCACTAGCGGGGGCATTAGATACGCAGTATTTT. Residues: CASSSLAGALDTQYF.

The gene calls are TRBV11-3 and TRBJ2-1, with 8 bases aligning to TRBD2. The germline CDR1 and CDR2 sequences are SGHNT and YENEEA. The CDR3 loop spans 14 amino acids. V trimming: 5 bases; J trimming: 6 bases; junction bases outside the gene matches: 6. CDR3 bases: TGTGCCAGCAGCCCGGGGGGGCCGCGCAATGAGCAGTTCTTC. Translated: CASSPGGPRNEQFF.

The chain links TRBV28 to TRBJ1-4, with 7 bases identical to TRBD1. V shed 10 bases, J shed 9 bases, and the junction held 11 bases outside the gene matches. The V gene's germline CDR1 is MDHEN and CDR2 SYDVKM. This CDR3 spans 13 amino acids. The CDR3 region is CATAPGQLQKLFF. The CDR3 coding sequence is TGTGCCACCGCTCCGGGACAGCTCCAAAAACTGTTTTTT.

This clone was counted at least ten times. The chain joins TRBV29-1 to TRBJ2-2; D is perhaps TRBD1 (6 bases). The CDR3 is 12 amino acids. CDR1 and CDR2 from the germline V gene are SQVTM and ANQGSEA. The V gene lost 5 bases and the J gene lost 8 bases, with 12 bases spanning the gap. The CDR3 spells CSVLVGQGELFF. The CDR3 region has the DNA TGCAGCGTTCTGGTAGGACAGGGGGAGCTGTTTTTT.

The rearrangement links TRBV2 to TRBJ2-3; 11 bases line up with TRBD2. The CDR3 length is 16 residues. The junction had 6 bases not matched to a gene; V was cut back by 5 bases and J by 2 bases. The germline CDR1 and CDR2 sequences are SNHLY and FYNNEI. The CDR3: CASSTGTSGYTDTQYF. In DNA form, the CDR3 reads TGTGCCAGCAGTACAGGGACTAGCGGATACACAGATACGCAGTATTTT.

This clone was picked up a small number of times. CDR3 in DNA: TGTGCCAGTAGTATATCGGCTGGAAACACCATATATTTT. It yields the protein CASSISAGNTIYF. The rearrangement joins TRBV19 to TRBJ1-3; D uncertain. Between the trimmed V and J ends, which lost 2 bases and 2 bases, there was a span of 4 bases. The CDR3 sequence is 13 residues long. CDR1 is LNHDA and CDR2 is SQIVND in the germline V gene (reference sequence).

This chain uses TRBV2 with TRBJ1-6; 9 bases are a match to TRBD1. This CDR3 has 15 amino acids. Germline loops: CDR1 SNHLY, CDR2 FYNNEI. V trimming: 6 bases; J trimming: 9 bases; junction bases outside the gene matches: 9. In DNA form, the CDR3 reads TGTGCCAGCAGCGTGGGACAGGGCGCAGGTTCACCCCTCCACTTT. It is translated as CASSVGQGAGSPLHF. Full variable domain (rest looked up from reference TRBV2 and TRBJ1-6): EPEVTQTPSHQVTQMGQEVILRCVPISNHLYFYWYRQILGQKVEFLVSFYNNEISEKSEIFDDQFSVERPDGSNFTLKIRSTKLEDSAMYFCASSVGQGAGSPLHFGNGTRLTVT.

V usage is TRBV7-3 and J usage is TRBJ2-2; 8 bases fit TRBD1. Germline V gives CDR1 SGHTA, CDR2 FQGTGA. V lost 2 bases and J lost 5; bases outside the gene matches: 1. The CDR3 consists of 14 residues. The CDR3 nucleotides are TGTGCCAGCAGCTTACAGGGGGCAACCGGGGAGCTGTTTTTT. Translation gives CASSLQGATGELFF.

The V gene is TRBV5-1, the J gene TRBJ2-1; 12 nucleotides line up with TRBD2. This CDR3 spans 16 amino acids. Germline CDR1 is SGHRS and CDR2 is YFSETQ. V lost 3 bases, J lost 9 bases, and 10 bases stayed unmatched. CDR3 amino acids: CASSWESSGGAIEQFF. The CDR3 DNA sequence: TGCGCCAGCAGCTGGGAATCTAGCGGGGGGGCTATTGAGCAGTTCTTC.

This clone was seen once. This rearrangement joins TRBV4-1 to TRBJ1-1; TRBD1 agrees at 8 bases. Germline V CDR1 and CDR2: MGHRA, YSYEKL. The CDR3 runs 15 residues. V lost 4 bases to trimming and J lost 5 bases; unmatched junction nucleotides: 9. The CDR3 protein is CASSRGQGFWTEAFF. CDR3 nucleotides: TGCGCCAGCAGCCGTGGACAGGGTTTTTGGACTGAAGCTTTCTTT.

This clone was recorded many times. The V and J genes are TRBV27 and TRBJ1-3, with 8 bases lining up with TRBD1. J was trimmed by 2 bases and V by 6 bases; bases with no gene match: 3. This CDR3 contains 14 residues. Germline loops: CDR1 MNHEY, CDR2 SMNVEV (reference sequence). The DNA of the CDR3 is TGTGCCAGCAGCCTGACAGGGGCTGGAAACACCATATATTTT. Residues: CASSLTGAGNTIYF.